The T cell receptor beta chain under discussion was sequenced for a study of healthy donors' naive CD4 and CD8 T cells. Study-level information: All functional IMGT TCR alpha variants were covered by new primers.

This clonotype appeared a few times. TCR libraries were built from 500 to 600 ng of total RNA by linear amplification. TCRdb reprocessed the reads via MiXCR and lists one record per CDR3 protein. This table holds approximately 180,000 distinct CDR3 sequences, around 80% found once. The germline gives CDR1 GTSNPN, CDR2 SVGIG (reference sequence). V shed 4 bases and J shed 4 bases, with 7 bases lying between them. The CDR3 totals 11 residues. The sample consisted of naive CD4+ and CD8+ T cells sorted from blood, pooled from several donors. The sequence was obtained from a pool of human donors in good health; the sample pools cells from several healthy donors. This chain links TRBV30 with TRBJ1-2; D remains ambiguous. The CDR3, as DNA: TGTGCCTGGACGACCGGCTATGGCTACACCTTC. This translates into CAWTTGYGYTF.